This entry lists 23 T cell receptor beta chains sequenced from one sample in a study of blood T cell repertoires in COVID-19. Produced via immunoSEQ multiplex PCR; TCRdb's table is partial and in-frame only. The table includes approximately 71,000 clones, around 90% detected once. The sample was peripheral blood. The source is a human donor in a cohort sampled during active COVID-19.

The V gene is TRBV30, the J gene TRBJ2-2, with 10 positions matching TRBD1. CDR3 length: 16 residues. Germline CDR1 is GTSNPN and CDR2 is SVGIG (reference sequence). J was trimmed by 6 bases and V by 2 bases; bases with no gene match: 9. The CDR3 DNA follows: TGTGCCTGGAGTAAAGGGGGGACAGGGGATGCCGGGGAGCTGTTTTTT. Its protein product is CAWSKGGTGDAGELFF.

This clone was recorded a few times. The chain couples TRBV11-2 to TRBJ2-1; 8 bases line up with TRBD2. Per germline, CDR1 SGHAT and CDR2 FQNNGV. The V and J ends lost 5 bases and 7 bases, in that order; junction bases with no gene match: 16. CDR3 size: 17 residues. The CDR3 DNA sequence: TGTGCCAGCAGCCTCCAACCCCAAGCGGGAGTGGGTAATGAGCAGTTCTTC. Amino acids: CASSLQPQAGVGNEQFF.

This chain links TRBV6-1 with TRBJ1-1; D unresolved. Germline V gene data show CDR1 as MNHNS and CDR2 as SASEGT. Trimming took off 1 base at V and 6 bases at J, with 6 bases between the two ends. This CDR3 has 12 residues. Written as DNA, the CDR3 is TGTGCCAGCAGTGAAGGGAGGGCTGAAGCTTTCTTT. It codes for CASSEGRAEAFF.

The genes are TRBV10-1 and TRBJ2-7; 8 bases align to TRBD1. Germline trimming cut 3 bases from V and 5 bases from J; bases unmatched to any gene: 3. The length of the CDR3 is 13 residues. Germline lookup yields CDR1 WNHNN and CDR2 SYGVQD (reference sequence). CDR3: CASSEYRGNEQYF. The CDR3 DNA follows: TGCGCCAGCAGTGAATACAGGGGGAACGAGCAGTACTTC.

The V and J genes are TRBV19 and TRBJ2-2, with TRBD1 matching over 9 bases. There are 17 residues in the CDR3. V lost 1 base to trimming and J lost 4 bases; unmatched junction nucleotides: 7. Germline V lookup: CDR1 LNHDA, CDR2 SQIVND (reference sequence). As DNA, the CDR3 is TGTGCCAGTAGTATAGGGGGACAGGGAGGTCGCACCGGGGAGCTGTTTTTT. It specifies CASSIGGQGGRTGELFF.

The table lists this clone with a count of one. The chain joins TRBV20-1 to TRBJ2-5; D ambiguous. CDR1 and CDR2 from the germline V gene are DFQATT and SNEGSKA (reference sequence). Trimming cost V 5 bases and J 4 bases, with 8 bases left between them. CDR3 length: 11 residues. The CDR3 spells CSAGRGETQYF. The CDR3 DNA reads TGCAGTGCTGGCAGAGGAGAGACCCAGTACTTC.

This chain links TRBV6-6 with TRBJ2-2; TRBD1 is a possible D gene (6 bases). Trimming stripped 2 bases from V and 2 bases from J, with 9 bases between. The CDR3 runs to 15 residues. Germline CDR1 MNHNY, CDR2 SVGAGI (reference sequence). As DNA, the CDR3 is TGTGCCAGCAGTTACCGGGGACAAAACACCGGGGAGCTGTTTTTT. This gives the protein CASSYRGQNTGELFF.

The J gene is TRBJ1-1, the V gene TRBV6-5; the match to TRBD1 covers 8 bases. Germline CDR1 reads MNHEY; CDR2 reads SVGAGI. The CDR3 loop spans 15 amino acids. The J segment lost 1 base and the V segment lost 5 bases, leaving 6 bases of the junction unmatched. The CDR3 loop is CASSKPGTGNTEAFF. CDR3 sequence (DNA): TGTGCCAGCAGTAAACCCGGGACAGGGAACACTGAAGCTTTCTTT.

The chain uses TRBV18 and TRBJ1-4; 7 bases match TRBD1. Losses at the gene ends were 5 bases for V and 7 bases for J; bases not matched to a gene: 7. There are 14 residues in the CDR3. CDR1 KGHSH and CDR2 LQKENI come from the germline V gene. CDR3 residues: CASSERQGSEKLFF. The CDR3 DNA follows: TGTGCCAGCTCAGAACGACAGGGCAGTGAAAAACTGTTTTTT.

J is TRBJ1-2 and V is TRBV6-1, with D perhaps TRBD1 (5 bases). V lost 1 base, J lost 6 bases, and 12 bases lay in between. Germline lookup yields CDR1 MNHNS and CDR2 SASEGT. This CDR3 has 14 amino acids. CDR3 sequence reads: CASSEGRGYHGYTF. The CDR3 DNA sequence: TGTGCCAGCAGTGAAGGTCGGGGGTATCATGGCTACACCTTC.

This chain uses TRBV12-5 with TRBJ2-1, with TRBD1 matching 7 bases. In germline, CDR1 is LGHNT, CDR2 FRNRAP. V was clipped by 1 base and J by 5 bases; unmatched bases: 8. The CDR3 spans 16 residues. The DNA of the CDR3 is TGTGCTAGTGGTTTGGGGCAGGTACAGGGGAACAATGAGCAGTTCTTC. This codes for CASGLGQVQGNNEQFF.

The table lists this clone with a few counts. This chain uses TRBV20-1 with TRBJ1-3; D is undetermined. Trimming removed 3 bases from V and 2 bases from J, with 14 bases in between. CDR1 DFQATT and CDR2 SNEGSKA come from the germline V gene (reference sequence). This CDR3 has 15 residues. The CDR3 reads CSASGPPTTGNTIYF. The CDR3, as DNA: TGCAGTGCTAGTGGGCCCCCAACGACTGGAAACACCATATATTTT.

The chain employs TRBV7-2 and TRBJ2-1; TRBD2 agrees at 7 bases. Losses at the gene ends were 3 bases for V and 3 bases for J; bases not matched to a gene: 5. In germline, CDR1 is SGHTA, CDR2 FQGNSA. The CDR3 contains 15 residues. CDR3 residues: CASSLERGNYNEQFF. The CDR3 DNA follows: TGTGCCAGCAGCTTGGAGCGGGGAAACTACAATGAGCAGTTCTTC.

The V gene is TRBV28, the J gene TRBJ1-5, with D possibly being TRBD1 (6 bases). Per the germline V gene, CDR1 is MDHEN and CDR2 is SYDVKM. V lost 5 bases, J lost 4 bases, and 12 bases lay in between. This CDR3 comprises 14 residues. CDR3 region: CASSRGQSNQPQHF. Written as DNA, the CDR3 is TGTGCCAGCAGTCGAGGACAGTCTAATCAGCCCCAGCATTTT.

The V gene is TRBV5-1, the J gene TRBJ1-1, with D possibly being TRBD1 (6 bases). V lost 0 bases and J 7 bases, leaving 13 bases between the germline ends. The germline gives CDR1 SGHRS, CDR2 YFSETQ. The CDR3 covers 14 residues. For the CDR3, the DNA is TGCGCCAGCAGCTTGGCAGGGGAGAAGGTTGAAGCTTTCTTT. It codes for CASSLAGEKVEAFF.

The gene calls are TRBV11-1 and TRBJ1-2; D is perhaps TRBD1 (5 bases). CDR1 is SGHAT and CDR2 is FQDESV in the germline V gene (reference sequence). This CDR3 comprises 14 residues. V shed 7 bases and J shed 4 bases, with 16 bases lying between them. CDR3 residues: CASTKNQGLYGYTF. The CDR3 coding sequence is TGTGCCAGCACCAAAAACCAGGGTCTCTATGGCTACACCTTC.

This clone was recorded once. The same CDR3 also results from other DNA sequences found in this sample. The rearrangement joins TRBV6-6 to TRBJ1-3, with D hard to call. CDR3 length: 12 amino acids. Germline V gene lookup returns CDR1 MNHNY and CDR2 SVGAGI (reference sequence). Trimming left V 6 bases short and J 0 bases short, with 3 bases between. DNA of the CDR3: TGTGCCAGCAGCGTCTCTGGAAACACCATATATTTT. The encoded protein is CASSVSGNTIYF.

The chain joins TRBV29-1 to TRBJ1-2; TRBD1 agrees at 7 bases. Germline assignment: CDR1 SQVTM and CDR2 ANQGSEA. With 3 bases clipped from V and 8 bases from J, the junction kept 6 bases outside the gene matches. The CDR3 runs 12 residues. The CDR3 spells CSVDKGAEGYTF. Here the CDR3 DNA reads TGCAGCGTTGACAAGGGGGCCGAAGGCTACACCTTC.

The chain carries TRBV2 and TRBJ2-5, with a tentative D call TRBD2 (5 bases). Germline CDR1 and CDR2: SNHLY and FYNNEI. The CDR3 length is 14 residues. Between the trimmed V and J ends, which lost 1 base and 2 bases, there was a span of 8 bases. Here the CDR3 DNA reads TGTGCCAGCAGTGAAGGGGAGATGCAAGAGACCCAGTACTTC. This encodes CASSEGEMQETQYF.

V usage is TRBV7-8 and J usage is TRBJ1-6; D not resolved. The CDR3 is 13 amino acids. Germline loops: CDR1 SGHVS, CDR2 FQNEAQ. With 2 bases removed from V and 8 bases from J, the gap between germline ends came to 7 bases. The CDR3 nucleotides read TGTGCCAGCAGCTTAACTCAGGATTCACCCCTCCACTTT. Amino acid sequence: CASSLTQDSPLHF.

V gene TRBV15 combines with J gene TRBJ2-7; unclear D gene. V gave up 0 bases and J gave up 5 bases, with 11 bases separating them. This CDR3 spans 14 amino acids. Looked up from germline, CDR1 is LNHNV and CDR2 is YYDKDF (reference sequence). The DNA for the CDR3 is TGTGCCACCAGCAGAGATGGCTCCGCCAACGAGCAGTACTTC. Protein: CATSRDGSANEQYF.

V and J are TRBV12-5 and TRBJ2-7; TRBD2 matches at 11 bases. Per the germline V gene, CDR1 is LGHNT and CDR2 is FRNRAP. The CDR3 is 16 amino acids. V shed 1 base, J shed 2 bases, and the junction held 4 bases outside the gene matches. The CDR3 DNA reads TGTGCTAGTGGTTTGGGGACTAGCGGGCCCGCCTACGAGCAGTACTTC. Encoded protein: CASGLGTSGPAYEQYF.

V and J are TRBV6-5 and TRBJ2-7; the D is unclear. Germline values: CDR1 MNHEY, CDR2 SVGAGI. V was shortened by 6 bases and J by 2 bases, with 14 bases between the two germline ends. CDR3 length: 14 residues. The CDR3 bases are TGTGCCAGCAGGAAGGTTACAGCCACCTACGAGCAGTACTTC. Protein product: CASRKVTATYEQYF.